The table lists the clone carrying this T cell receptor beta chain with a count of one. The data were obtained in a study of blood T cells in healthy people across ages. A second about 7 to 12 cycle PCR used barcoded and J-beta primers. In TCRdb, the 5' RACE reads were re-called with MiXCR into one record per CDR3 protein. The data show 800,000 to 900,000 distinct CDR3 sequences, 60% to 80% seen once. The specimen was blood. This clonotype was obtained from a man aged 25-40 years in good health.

Here the CDR3 reads CASSVAGTADEEAFF. For the CDR3, the DNA is TGTGCCAGCAGCGTAGCGGGGACAGCCGATGAAGAAGCTTTCTTT. This chain joins TRBV9 and TRBJ1-1; 7 bases agree with TRBD1. The length of the CDR3 is 15 residues. Germline-derived CDR1 and CDR2 are SGDLS and YYNGEE. Unmatched junction bases numbered 10, after V lost 0 bases and J lost 8 bases.